The next 15 T cell receptor beta chains were all read from a single sample in a study of blood T cells in healthy people across ages. Using a J-beta primer mix together with a sample-barcoded 5' primer, a second PCR was run for roughly 7 to 11 cycles. From the 5' RACE reads, TCRdb called clonotypes with MiXCR, one entry per CDR3 protein. The sample shows around 580,000 distinct CDR3 sequences, around half of them seen only once. Sequencing used blood. The receptors shown here come from a man older than 75 in good health.

This clonotype occurred a few times. J is TRBJ1-2 and V is TRBV7-9; D remains ambiguous. CDR1 is SEHNR, CDR2 FQNEAQ, per germline (reference sequence). Between the trimmed V and J ends, which lost 5 bases and 8 bases, there was a span of 18 bases. The CDR3 runs to 14 residues. The CDR3 sequence: CASSPSKPGGGYTF. In DNA, the CDR3 is TGTGCCAGCAGCCCCAGCAAGCCCGGTGGCGGCTACACCTTC. Supplemented by reference TRBV7-9 and TRBJ1-2, the full variable domain reads DTGVSQNPRHKITKRGQNVTFRCDPISEHNRLYWYRQTLGQGPEFLTYFQNEAQLEKSRLLSDRFSAERPKGSFSTLEIQRTEQGDSAMYLCASSPSKPGGGYTFGSGTRLTVV.

Turning to this clonotype: A much larger clone lies a single base off, so this may be a read error. V gene TRBV6-5 combines with J gene TRBJ2-1; TRBD1 is a possible D gene (6 bases). The CDR3 length is 13 residues. V lost 6 bases and J lost 6, with 12 bases in between. Germline lookup yields CDR1 MNHEY and CDR2 SVGAGI. The CDR3: CASRNNRVNEQFF. The CDR3 DNA follows: TGTGCCAGCAGGAACAACAGGGTCAATGAGCAGTTCTTC.

This clonotype was counted ten times or more. The chain uses TRBV6-6 and TRBJ2-7; no firm D call. The CDR3 is made up of 15 amino acids. Germline V gives CDR1 MNHNY, CDR2 SVGAGI (reference sequence). V dropped 2 bases and J dropped 3 bases, with 14 bases sitting between them. In DNA form, the CDR3 reads TGTGCCAGCAGTTACCATGACACCGACCACTACGAGCAGTACTTC. It specifies CASSYHDTDHYEQYF.

The J gene is TRBJ2-7, the V gene TRBV6-6; unclear D gene. There are 11 residues in the CDR3. Per the germline V gene, CDR1 is MNHNY and CDR2 is SVGAGI (reference sequence). CDR3 region: CTTQDGCEQYF. CDR3 nucleotide sequence: TGTACCACCCAGGACGGCTGCGAGCAGTACTTC.

CDR3 protein: CASSITSGSGNEQFF. The CDR3 DNA reads TGTGCCAGTAGTATTACTAGCGGGAGTGGGAATGAGCAGTTCTTC. This chain uses TRBV19 with TRBJ2-1; 11 positions agree with TRBD2. Per the germline V gene, CDR1 is LNHDA and CDR2 is SQIVND (reference sequence). The CDR3 totals 15 residues. With 3 bases clipped from V and 7 bases from J, the junction kept 5 bases outside the gene matches.

The chain couples TRBV12-5 to TRBJ2-1; D gene ambiguous. V was pared by 5 bases and J by 8 bases, with 13 bases between. This CDR3 spans 13 amino acids. Germline values: CDR1 LGHNT, CDR2 FRNRAP. The chain's CDR3 is CASGLDAAHEQFF. In DNA form, the CDR3 reads TGTGCTAGTGGTCTGGACGCAGCCCATGAGCAGTTCTTC.

V usage is TRBV24-1 and J usage is TRBJ2-3; a possible D gene is TRBD1 (6 bases). The CDR3 has 15 amino acids. Germline CDR1 reads KGHDR; CDR2 reads SFDVKD. V gave up 2 bases and J gave up 5 bases, with 13 bases separating them. CDR3 nucleotide sequence: TGTGCCACCAGTGATTCCCCAGGGGCTGGAGATACGCAGTATTTT. It translates to CATSDSPGAGDTQYF.

The chain uses TRBV6-1 and TRBJ1-2, with 9 bases aligning to TRBD1. Looked up from germline, CDR1 is MNHNS and CDR2 is SASEGT. This CDR3 is 14 amino acids long. The V and J ends lost 3 bases and 10 bases, in that order; junction bases with no gene match: 9. The CDR3 region has the DNA TGTGCCAGCAGTGAGGCGGGACAGGGTCACGACTACACCTTC. Translated, it gives CASSEAGQGHDYTF.

This clonotype was recorded a few times. The genes are TRBV29-1 and TRBJ2-5; TRBD1 matches 7 bases. CDR1 SQVTM and CDR2 ANQGSEA come from the germline V gene. V shed 1 base and J 5 bases; nucleotides not matched to a gene: 10. There are 15 residues in the CDR3. CDR3 in amino acids: CSVEVGRGPTETQYF. The CDR3 DNA reads as TGCAGCGTTGAAGTGGGTAGGGGGCCAACGGAGACCCAGTACTTC.

The CDR3 spells CSASPPGAQETQYF. Here the CDR3 DNA reads TGCAGTGCTTCCCCCCCGGGGGCCCAAGAGACCCAGTACTTC. The chain couples TRBV20-1 to TRBJ2-5, with D perhaps TRBD1 or TRBD2 (6 bases each). The V gene's germline CDR1 is DFQATT and CDR2 SNEGSKA (reference sequence). The CDR3 is 14 amino acids. Trimming removed 5 bases at V and 1 base at J, with 14 bases between.

The chain carries TRBV5-1 and TRBJ2-1; 10 bases are a match to TRBD2. In germline, CDR1 is SGHRS, CDR2 YFSETQ. CDR3 length: 20 amino acids. Germline trimming cut 4 bases from V and 4 bases from J; bases unmatched to any gene: 20. The CDR3 region has the DNA TGCGCCAGCAGCAGGCCCAGGAGGGCTAGCGGGAGAGCTGCATACAATGAGCAGTTCTTC. The encoded protein is CASSRPRRASGRAAYNEQFF.

This clonotype was counted a few times. V is TRBV5-1 and J is TRBJ2-5; TRBD2 matches at 7 bases. Near its end, the DNA agrees better with TRBJ2-7, so the J call may be wrong. There are 15 residues in the CDR3. Germline V gene sequence: CDR1 SGHRS, CDR2 YFSETQ. For the CDR3, the DNA is TGCGCCAGCAGCTTGGGACGGGCAGGCGGGGGCGAGCAGTACTTC. Protein product: CASSLGRAGGGEQYF.

This clonotype has more than one count but fewer than ten. The chain is built from TRBV27 and TRBJ1-1; D perhaps matches TRBD1 (6 bases). This CDR3 region has 14 residues. CDR1 is MNHEY and CDR2 is SMNVEV in the germline V gene (reference sequence). The V and J ends lost 3 bases and 0 bases respectively, with 8 bases between them. CDR3 DNA sequence: TGTGCCAGCAGTTTTGGACAGATGAACACTGAAGCTTTCTTT. Translated, it gives CASSFGQMNTEAFF.

The J gene is TRBJ2-5, the V gene TRBV12-3 or TRBV12-4; TRBD2 agrees at 14 bases. The CDR3 spans 14 residues. The V segment lost 6 bases and the J segment 11 bases; nucleotides outside the gene matches: 8. This CDR3 reads CASRTGTSGSPQYF. CDR3 DNA sequence: TGTGCCAGCAGAACCGGGACTAGCGGGAGTCCACAGTACTTC.

V and J are TRBV7-2 and TRBJ2-5; TRBD2 agrees at 12 bases. There are 15 residues in the CDR3. In germline, CDR1 is SGHTA, CDR2 FQGNSA. The V segment lost 10 bases and the J segment 7 bases; nucleotides outside the gene matches: 13. CDR3 DNA sequence: TGTGCCACCGCGACTAGCGGGAGTAGCGTTTGGACCCAGTACTTC. Translating it yields CATATSGSSVWTQYF.